These T cell receptor beta chains were read from a single sample in a study of blood T cell repertoires in COVID-19. Sequencing was performed with immunoSEQ multiplex PCR; in TCRdb, only in-frame clones are kept and a portion is missing. The sample carries roughly 230,000 clones, roughly 83% recorded once. Sequencing was done on a sample of peripheral blood. The receptor source for this set is a woman between 50 and 59 years old with acute or convalescent COVID-19. Each CDR3 is given with its conserved first and last residue. The D gene is left open where the match is weak. Size is omitted from some rows. Given values are once, few, many or a class for expanded clones.

>TRBV28|TRBJ2-1|TRBD2|NA
TGTGCCAGCAGTCCACTAGCGGGGGGGCCCAGGGAGCAGTTCTTC
CASSPLAGGPREQFF
>TRBV10-3|TRBJ2-3|NA|few
TGTGCCATCAGTGAGCGAGCGATCACAGATACGCAGTATTTT
CAISERAITDTQYF
>TRBV11-2|TRBJ1-2|TRBD1|NA
TGTGCCAGCAGCTTATATGGACAGGGGGCGAGCTACACCTTC
CASSLYGQGASYTF
>TRBV6-5|TRBJ2-7|NA|NA
TGTGCCAGCAGTTACTCGACGGGACATCGTACCTACGAGCAGTACTTC
CASSYSTGHRTYEQYF
>TRBV6-4|TRBJ2-7|TRBD2|once
TGTGCCAGCAGTGACTCGAGATTGCGGGAGGACCCTCTACGAGCTTTGTACTTC
CASSDSRLREDPLRALYF
>TRBV19|TRBJ2-2|NA|NA
TGTGCCAGTAGTATTTCGGTATATACCGGGGAGCTGTTTTTT
CASSISVYTGELFF
>TRBV3-1/TRBV3-2|TRBJ1-2|NA|NA
TGTGCCAGCAGACGGGGGGGAGGCTACACCTTC
CASRRGGGYTF
>TRBV7-2|TRBJ2-3|TRBD2|once
TGTGCCAGCAGCTTAGGAGGGAGGGAACCTAGCACAGATACGCAGTATTTT
CASSLGGREPSTDTQYF
>TRBV12-3/TRBV12-4|TRBJ1-5|NA|few
TGTGCCAGCAGGGGCACAGGGCCGCTGCATTTT
CASRGTGPLHF
>TRBV10-3|TRBJ2-3|NA|once
TGTGCCACCGGGGCAGATACGCAGTATTTT
CATGADTQYF
>TRBV28|TRBJ1-2|NA|NA
TGTGCCAGCAACCCCCAGCAGGCCCTAAGGCTCTATGGCTACACCTTC
CASNPQQALRLYGYTF
>TRBV11-2|TRBJ2-2|NA|NA
TGTGCCAGCAGCTTAATTCAGGGGCGCACCGGGGAGCTGTTTTTT
CASSLIQGRTGELFF
>TRBV5-8|TRBJ2-2|TRBD1|NA
TGTGCCAGCAACGCCAGGGGGCTGCCCGGGGAGCTGTTTTTT
CASNARGLPGELFF
>TRBV2|TRBJ2-2|TRBD2|NA
TGTGCCAGCACCGAAACGCTAGCGGGGTCCGGGGAGCTGTTTTTT
CASTETLAGSGELFF
>TRBV2|TRBJ1-2|NA|NA
TGTGCCAGCCCCGCCTCGGAGTCTCAGGGCTACACCTTC
CASPASESQGYTF
>TRBV30|TRBJ2-2|TRBD1|NA
TGTGCCGGACAGGACGGGAAGAACACCGGGGAGCTGTTTTTT
CAGQDGKNTGELFF
>TRBV3-1/TRBV3-2|TRBJ2-4|NA|NA
TGTGCCAGTAGGGGTGACTTGAAAAACATTCAGTACTTC
CASRGDLKNIQYF
>TRBV3-1/TRBV3-2|TRBJ2-7|TRBD2|few
TGTGCCAGCAGCCAAGGGGGGGGGTTCTACGAGCAGTACTTC
CASSQGGGFYEQYF
>TRBV6-5|TRBJ1-2|NA|NA
TGTGCCAGCAGTTACTCCGAGGGAGGGGACGGCTACACCTTC
CASSYSEGGDGYTF
>TRBV6-2/TRBV6-3|TRBJ2-5|NA|NA
TGTGCCAGCAGCATGACTAGAAGGATGAAGACCCAGTACTTC
CASSMTRRMKTQYF
>TRBV4-3|TRBJ2-5|NA|once
TGCGCCAGCAGCCAAGGTGAACAGCCGCCTTGGACCCAGTACTTC
CASSQGEQPPWTQYF
>TRBV28|TRBJ2-1|TRBD2|NA
TGTGCCAGCAGTCCAGGACTAGCGGGAGGTAGCTCCTACAATGAGCAGTTCTTC
CASSPGLAGGSSYNEQFF
>TRBV5-1|TRBJ1-6|TRBD1|NA
TGCGCCAGCAGTGTGAGCCCTACAGGGGAGACAGGTTCACCCCTCCACTTT
CASSVSPTGETGSPLHF
>TRBV28|TRBJ1-2|TRBD1|NA
TGTGCCAGCAGTTCCGGACAGGGAAGATATGGCTACACCTTC
CASSSGQGRYGYTF
>TRBV11-2|TRBJ2-7|NA|NA
TGTGCCAGCAGCTTAGACCCTCTCGGGGCGGGACTTTACGAGCAGTACTTC
CASSLDPLGAGLYEQYF
>TRBV5-1|TRBJ2-1|TRBD2|NA
TGCGCCAGCAGCCCGGGACTAGCGGGGGGCGAGCAGTTCTTC
CASSPGLAGGEQFF
>TRBV2|TRBJ2-4|NA|NA
TGTGCCAGCAGTAACTCCAGGGTCGGGGGAAACATTCAGTACTTC
CASSNSRVGGNIQYF
>TRBV6-2/TRBV6-3|TRBJ2-7|TRBD1|NA
TGTGCCAGCAGTTACAGTCGGGACAGGCCGAACTACGAGCAGTACTTC
CASSYSRDRPNYEQYF
>TRBV6-5|TRBJ1-1|NA|NA
TGTGCCACCCACTACGGGAGAGTGAACACTGAAGCTTTCTTT
CATHYGRVNTEAFF
>TRBV5-6|TRBJ2-3|TRBD1|NA
TGTGCCAGCAGCTTGCTGGACAGGCCCCCAGATACGCAGTATTTT
CASSLLDRPPDTQYF
>TRBV5-1|TRBJ2-6|NA|NA
TGCGCCAGCAGCTTGGAGAGCGGCTCTGGGGCCAACGTCCTGACTTTC
CASSLESGSGANVLTF
>TRBV15|TRBJ1-4|NA|NA
TGTGCCACCAGCAGAGCTCCTGGCGAAAAACTGTTTTTT
CATSRAPGEKLFF
>TRBV7-2|TRBJ1-3|NA|once
TGTGCCAGCAGCTTAGCAGGGGTCGCTGGAAACACCATATATTTT
CASSLAGVAGNTIYF
>TRBV5-1|TRBJ2-3|TRBD2|NA
TGCGCCAGCAGCTACTCTAGCGGGGGCAACACAGATACGCAGTATTTT
CASSYSSGGNTDTQYF
>TRBV14|TRBJ1-6|NA|once
TGTGCCAGCAGCCAAGAAACAGGGAATTCACCCCTCCACTTT
CASSQETGNSPLHF
>TRBV20-1|TRBJ1-5|NA|NA
TGCAGTGCTAGTCCCGCGGGGGGAGGTCAGCCCCAGCATTTT
CSASPAGGGQPQHF
>TRBV3-1/TRBV3-2|TRBJ2-5|TRBD1|NA
TGTGCCAGCAGCCATAGGACAGGATCGGAGACCCAGTACTTC
CASSHRTGSETQYF
>TRBV20-1|TRBJ1-1|NA|NA
TGCAGTGCCGAAGGGGGCACTGAAGCTTTCTTT
CSAEGGTEAFF
>TRBV6-5|TRBJ1-1|NA|NA
TGTGCCAGCGGGATTCCAGGGGCCACTGAAGCTTTCTTT
CASGIPGATEAFF
>TRBV29-1|TRBJ1-6|NA|NA
TGCAGCGTTGAATTACAGGCCGGGTCACCCCTCCACTTT
CSVELQAGSPLHF
>TRBV7-3|TRBJ2-2|TRBD1|NA
TGTGCCAGCAGTGAAGGGGGCGCGGGCGGGGAGCTGTTTTTT
CASSEGGAGGELFF
>TRBV28|TRBJ2-1|NA|NA
TGTGCCAGCAGTTTAGGGCTCGGTAGTTCCTACAATGAGCAGTTCTTC
CASSLGLGSSYNEQFF
>TRBV19|TRBJ2-5|TRBD1|NA
TGTGCCAGTAGTATAGCCACAGGGGGTGTCCAAGAGACCCAGTACTTC
CASSIATGGVQETQYF
>TRBV7-2|TRBJ2-7|NA|NA
TGTGCCAGCAGCTTAGCCGCGGGACAGAGCTACGAGCAGTACTTC
CASSLAAGQSYEQYF
>TRBV9|TRBJ1-6|NA|NA
TGTGCCAGCAGCGTAGGATCGTTAGATTCACCCCTCCACTTT
CASSVGSLDSPLHF
>TRBV28|TRBJ1-4|TRBD1|NA
TGTGCCAGCAGTATAACCGGGACAGGGGCTTTGGGGGAAAAACTGTTTTTT
CASSITGTGALGEKLFF
>TRBV6-5|TRBJ1-2|TRBD1|NA
TGTGCCACTACCGGGACAGGGGGCGGGTTACATGGCTACACCTTC
CATTGTGGGLHGYTF
>TRBV23-1|TRBJ1-3|NA|NA
TGCGCCAGCAGTCAATCTCGTCCGTTAATCGCTGGAAACACCATATATTTT
CASSQSRPLIAGNTIYF
>TRBV6-5|TRBJ1-2|NA|NA
TGTGCCAGCAGTTATAGCCGGAACTATGGCTACACCTTC
CASSYSRNYGYTF
>TRBV7-2|TRBJ2-7|NA|NA
TGTGCCAGCAGCTTAGATTACGACGGAGCGAGCTACGAGCAGTACTTC
CASSLDYDGASYEQYF
>TRBV6-4|TRBJ1-2|NA|once
TGTGCCAGCAGTGACGAGTTCAGGGCCTATGGCTACACCTTC
CASSDEFRAYGYTF
>TRBV7-8|TRBJ2-2|TRBD1|NA
TGTGCCAGCAGCTTCGGGACAGGGAACACCGGGGAGCTGTTTTTT
CASSFGTGNTGELFF
>TRBV7-3|TRBJ2-5|NA|NA
TGTGCCAGCAGCGTAGGACAGCAAGAGACCCAGTACTTC
CASSVGQQETQYF
>TRBV20-1|TRBJ1-2|TRBD1|NA
TGCAGTGCTAGTAGGGACAGGGGGGACTATGGCTACACCTTC
CSASRDRGDYGYTF
>TRBV4-1|TRBJ1-2|NA|few
TGCGCCAGCAGCCCCCTCCGGGGGGACTATGGCTACACCTTC
CASSPLRGDYGYTF
>TRBV19|TRBJ2-1|TRBD1|once
TGTGCCAGTAGTATAGCGCGGGACAGGGGTGACAATGAGCAGTTCTTC
CASSIARDRGDNEQFF
>TRBV12-5|TRBJ1-1|NA|NA
TGTGCTAGTGGAACGCCGTCCGGGACAGAAGCTTTCTTT
CASGTPSGTEAFF
>TRBV13|TRBJ1-3|TRBD1|NA
TGTGCCAGCAGCTTAAGCCCGGACAGGGCTGGAAACACCATATATTTT
CASSLSPDRAGNTIYF